Given below is one T cell receptor beta chain in context. Vbeta (60) and Jbeta (13) primers were used in the PCR. Only in-frame clones appear in the TCRdb table, and some are missing; sequencing was by immunoSEQ multiplex PCR. This repertoire shows 100,000 to 150,000 clones, roughly 81% found once; its top ten account for less than 1.1%. The CDR3 has 17 residues. The ends were cut back, 3 bases at V and 0 bases at J, with 12 bases in the middle. Germline-derived CDR1 and CDR2 are LGHNA and YNFKEQ. These data come from a study of cytomegalovirus exposure and HLA in healthy donors. The receptor's source is a woman in her thirties in good health and CMV-seronegative. The V and J genes are TRBV4-2 and TRBJ1-6; D perhaps matches TRBD1 (6 bases). Sequencing was done on a sample of PBMCs. CDR3 in DNA: TGTGCCAGCAGCCATCGCGGACAGAGCTCCTATAATTCACCCCTCCACTTT. It codes for CASSHRGQSSYNSPLHF.